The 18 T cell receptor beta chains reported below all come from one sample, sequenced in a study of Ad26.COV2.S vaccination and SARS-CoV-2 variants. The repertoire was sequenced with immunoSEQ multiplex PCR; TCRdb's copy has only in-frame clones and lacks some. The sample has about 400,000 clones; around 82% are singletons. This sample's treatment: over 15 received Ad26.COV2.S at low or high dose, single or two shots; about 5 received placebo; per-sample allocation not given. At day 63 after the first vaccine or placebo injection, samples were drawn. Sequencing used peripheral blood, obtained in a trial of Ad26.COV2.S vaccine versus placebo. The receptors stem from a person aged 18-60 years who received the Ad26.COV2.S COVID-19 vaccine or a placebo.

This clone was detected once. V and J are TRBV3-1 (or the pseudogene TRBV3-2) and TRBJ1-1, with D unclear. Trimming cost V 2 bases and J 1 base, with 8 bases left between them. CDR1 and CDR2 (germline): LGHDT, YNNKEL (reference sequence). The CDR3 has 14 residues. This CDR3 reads CASSQNRQNTEAFF. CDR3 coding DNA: TGTGCCAGCAGCCAAAACCGCCAGAACACTGAAGCTTTCTTT.

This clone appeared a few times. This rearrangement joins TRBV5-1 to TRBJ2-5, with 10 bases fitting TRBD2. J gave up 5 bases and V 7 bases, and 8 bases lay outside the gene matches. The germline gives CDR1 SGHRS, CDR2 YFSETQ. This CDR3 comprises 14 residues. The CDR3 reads CASAQAGGGETQYF. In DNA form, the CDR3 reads TGCGCCAGCGCCCAAGCGGGAGGGGGCGAGACCCAGTACTTC. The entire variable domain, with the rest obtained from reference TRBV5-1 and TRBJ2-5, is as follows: KAGVTQTPRYLIKTRGQQVTLSCSPISGHRSVSWYQQTPGQGLQFLFEYFSETQRNKGNFPGRFSGRQFSNSRSEMNVSTLELGDSALYLCASAQAGGGETQYFGPGTRLLVL.

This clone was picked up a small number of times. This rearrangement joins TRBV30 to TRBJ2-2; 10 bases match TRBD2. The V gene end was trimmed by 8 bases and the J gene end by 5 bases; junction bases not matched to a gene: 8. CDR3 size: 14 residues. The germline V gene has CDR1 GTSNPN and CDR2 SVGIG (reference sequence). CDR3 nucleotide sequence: TGTGCCAGTGCTAGCGGGAGCGGGACCGGGGAGCTGTTTTTT. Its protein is CASASGSGTGELFF.

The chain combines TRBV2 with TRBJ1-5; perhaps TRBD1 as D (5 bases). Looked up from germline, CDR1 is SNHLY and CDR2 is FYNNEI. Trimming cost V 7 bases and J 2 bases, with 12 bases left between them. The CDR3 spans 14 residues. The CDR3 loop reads CASKGRVGNQPQHF. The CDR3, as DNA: TGTGCCAGCAAGGGCAGGGTCGGCAATCAGCCCCAGCATTTT.

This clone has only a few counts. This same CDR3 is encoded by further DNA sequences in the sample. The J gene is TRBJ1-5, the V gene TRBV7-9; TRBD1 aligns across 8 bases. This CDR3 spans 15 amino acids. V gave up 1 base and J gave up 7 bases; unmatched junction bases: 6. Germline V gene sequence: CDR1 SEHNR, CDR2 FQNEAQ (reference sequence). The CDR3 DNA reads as TGTGCCAGCAGCTTAGGAGGGACAGGTGGACAGCCCCAGCATTTT. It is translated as CASSLGGTGGQPQHF.

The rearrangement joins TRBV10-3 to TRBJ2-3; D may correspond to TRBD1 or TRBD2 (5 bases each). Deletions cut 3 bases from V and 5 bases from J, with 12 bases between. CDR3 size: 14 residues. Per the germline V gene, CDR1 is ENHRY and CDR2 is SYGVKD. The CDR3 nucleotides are TGTGCCATCAGTGACGGGACGCCTCAAGATACGCAGTATTTT. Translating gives CAISDGTPQDTQYF.

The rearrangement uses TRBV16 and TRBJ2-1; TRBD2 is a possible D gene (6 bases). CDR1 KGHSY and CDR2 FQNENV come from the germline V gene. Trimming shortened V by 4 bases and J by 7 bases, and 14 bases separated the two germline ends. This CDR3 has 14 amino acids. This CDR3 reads CASSLPGGWNEQFF. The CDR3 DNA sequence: TGTGCCAGCAGCCTGCCTGGGGGGTGGAATGAGCAGTTCTTC.

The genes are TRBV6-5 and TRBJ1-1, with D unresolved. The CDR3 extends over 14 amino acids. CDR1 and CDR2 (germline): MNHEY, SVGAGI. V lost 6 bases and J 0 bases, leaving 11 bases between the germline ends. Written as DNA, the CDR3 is TGTGCCAGCAGACTTACAGTAATGAACACTGAAGCTTTCTTT. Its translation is CASRLTVMNTEAFF.

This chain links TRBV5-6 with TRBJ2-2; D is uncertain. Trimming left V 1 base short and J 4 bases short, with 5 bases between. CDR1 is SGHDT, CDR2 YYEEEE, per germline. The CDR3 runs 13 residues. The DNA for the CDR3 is TGTGCCAGCAGCTTGATGACCACCGGGGAGCTGTTTTTT. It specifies CASSLMTTGELFF.

CDR3 sequence reads: CASSLDRETEYEQYF. In DNA form, the CDR3 reads TGTGCCAGCAGCCTGGACAGGGAAACGGAATACGAGCAGTACTTC. The chain employs TRBV7-6 and TRBJ2-7, with TRBD1 identical over 8 bases. From germline, CDR1 is SGHVS and CDR2 FNYEAQ. V was clipped by 5 bases and J by 4 bases; unmatched bases: 10. CDR3 length: 15 amino acids.

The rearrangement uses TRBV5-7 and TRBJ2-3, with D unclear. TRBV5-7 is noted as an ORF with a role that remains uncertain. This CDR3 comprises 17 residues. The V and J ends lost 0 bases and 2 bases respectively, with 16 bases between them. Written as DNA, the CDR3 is TGTGCCAGCAGCTTGGGGATAGGCTTTATCGCCACAGATACGCAGTATTTT. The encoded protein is CASSLGIGFIATDTQYF.

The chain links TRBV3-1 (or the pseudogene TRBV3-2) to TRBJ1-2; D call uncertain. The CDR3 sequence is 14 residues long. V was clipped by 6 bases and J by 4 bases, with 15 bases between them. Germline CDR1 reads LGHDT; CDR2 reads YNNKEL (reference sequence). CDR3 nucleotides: TGTGCCAGCAGTTTAAATCAGGCTCCCTATGGCTACACCTTC. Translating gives CASSLNQAPYGYTF.

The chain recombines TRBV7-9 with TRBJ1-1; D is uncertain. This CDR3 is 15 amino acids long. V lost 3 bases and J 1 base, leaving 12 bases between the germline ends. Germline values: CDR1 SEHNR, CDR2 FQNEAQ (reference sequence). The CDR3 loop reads CASSLSSSGNTEAFF. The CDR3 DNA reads TGTGCCAGCAGCTTGTCATCTTCGGGGAACACTGAAGCTTTCTTT.

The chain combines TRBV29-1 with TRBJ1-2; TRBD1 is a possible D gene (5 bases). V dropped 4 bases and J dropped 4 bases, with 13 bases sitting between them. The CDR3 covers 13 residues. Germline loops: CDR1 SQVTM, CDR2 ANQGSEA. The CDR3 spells CSVGGGDAYGYTF. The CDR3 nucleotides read TGCAGCGTTGGTGGAGGGGATGCCTATGGCTACACCTTC.

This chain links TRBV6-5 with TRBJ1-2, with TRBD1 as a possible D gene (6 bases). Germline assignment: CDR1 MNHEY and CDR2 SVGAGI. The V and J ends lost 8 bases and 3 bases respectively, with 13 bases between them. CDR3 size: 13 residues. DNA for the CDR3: TGTGCCAGCCGTAGGGGGAGAGACTATGGCTACACCTTC. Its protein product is CASRRGRDYGYTF.

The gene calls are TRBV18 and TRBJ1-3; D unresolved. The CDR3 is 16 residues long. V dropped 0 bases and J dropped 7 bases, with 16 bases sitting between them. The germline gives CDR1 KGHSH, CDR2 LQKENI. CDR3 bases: TGTGCCAGCTCACCACCTGCGGCGGGCTCCGTCAACACCATATATTTT. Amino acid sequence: CASSPPAAGSVNTIYF. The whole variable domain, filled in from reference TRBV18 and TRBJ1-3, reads NAGVMQNPRHLVRRRGQEARLRCSPMKGHSHVYWYRQLPEEGLKFMVYLQKENIIDESGMPKERFSAEFPKEGPSILRIQQVVRGDSAAYFCASSPPAAGSVNTIYFGEGSWLTVV.

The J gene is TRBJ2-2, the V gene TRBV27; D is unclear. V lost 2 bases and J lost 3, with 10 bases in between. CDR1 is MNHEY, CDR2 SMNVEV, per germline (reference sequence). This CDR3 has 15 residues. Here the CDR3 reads CASSLNNRHTGELFF. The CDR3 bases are TGTGCCAGCAGTTTAAATAACAGACACACCGGGGAGCTGTTTTTT.

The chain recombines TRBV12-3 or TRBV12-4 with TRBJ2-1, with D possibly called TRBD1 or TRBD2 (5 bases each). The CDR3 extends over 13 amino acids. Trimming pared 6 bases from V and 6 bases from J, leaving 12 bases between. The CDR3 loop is CASRFEGPNEQFF. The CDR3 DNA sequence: TGTGCCAGCAGATTCGAGGGGCCCAATGAGCAGTTCTTC.